This T cell receptor beta chain was profiled in a study of control samples from healthy donors and cancer patients. Trimming cost V 7 bases and J 1 base; bases outside gene matches: 8. Germline CDR1 LNHDA, CDR2 SQIVND (reference sequence). The length of the CDR3 is 15 residues. Generated by immunoSEQ multiplex PCR, the TCRdb table keeps only in-frame clones and is missing some. This sample yields 190,000 or so clones, of which just under 95% are seen a single time; over 1.3% belongs to the top ten. This chain uses TRBV19 with TRBJ2-3; 7 nucleotides align to TRBD2. This sequence originates from a man between 18 and 35 years old in good health. The sequencing input was blood. The CDR3, as DNA: TGTGCCAGTACCTCGTGGGCGGGGGGCACAGATACGCAGTATTTT. It yields the protein CASTSWAGGTDTQYF.